This entry describes one T cell receptor (beta chain). Its cognate antigen has yet to be identified. No base-level quality is on record; no much larger clone is a single base apart. One collaborating source in Seattle enrolled patients during active infection and followed them longitudinally through the course of disease. Collaborating institutions collected whole blood in K2EDTA tubes following their own protocols. For TCRbeta analysis, collaborators shipped samples as frozen whole blood, isolated PBMCs, or DNA extracted from either of those sample types. This record belongs to a study of blood T cell repertoires in COVID-19 (dated by TCRdb to about 2020). For the wider study: Collaborator samples came from the United States, Italy and Spain and covered acute and convalescent phases of COVID-19. The prospective study material was composed of cDNA or gDNA derived from T cells, B-cell-depleted T cells, or PBMCs. The dataset comprised deeply sampled blood TCRbeta repertoires from subjects exposed to, actively infected with, or recovered from COVID-19. The repertoires were released in a freely available public database intended as a resource for research on the immune response to SARS-CoV-2. The samples were drawn from two sources: the first 160 participants of the ongoing ImmuneRACE study, and 1,254 subjects contributed by 6 global collaborators. Nearly every sample came with metadata listing a de-identified subject ID, COVID-19 status, age in years and sex. Where available, HLA class I and class II types were taken from metadata supplied by the sample provider and were not determined by assay-based typing. General conclusions and limits of the study: Clinical and demographic metadata were provided uncurated, with the amount varying by source and participant.

The germline V gene (reference sequence) provides CDR1 MNHEY and CDR2 SMNVEV. The CDR3 covers 15 residues, taking in both the cysteine and the phenylalanine. The sequence is cut down to CDR3 DNA, 45 bases in frame from base 1. V trim: 5 bases; J trim: 2 bases; unmatched bases: 3. TCRbeta CDR3 regions were amplified from genomic DNA by means of the immunoSEQ Assay, a bias-controlled multiplex PCR. Per the authors' processing: The number of nucleated cells in each sample was estimated from the amplification of reference gene primers within the assay. To quantify the absolute abundance of each unique TCRbeta CDR3 rearrangement, sequence reads were collapsed and filtered. For each sample, productive Simpson clonality was calculated by taking the square root of Simpson's diversity index across productive rearrangements. TCRdb stores this immuneACCESS table with in-frame sequences only. Part of the clones is absent; in the studies checked, under half of the shortfall reflects unresolved V genes, and no reason is known for the rest. The D gene and trimming were derived from the DNA, and the V and J assignments and clone size from that table. This sample lists 240,000 or so clones; roughly four fifths were detected once. The top ten clonotypes cover around 7% of the sample.

The sequence derives from a woman of 80 years or more with COVID-19, enrolled during active disease. The sample was peripheral blood. Recombination joined TRBV27 with TRBJ2-7; 13 bases in the junction line up with TRBD2. The CDR3 amino acid sequence is: CASSIGTSGTYEQYF. The DNA sequence is as follows: TGTGCCAGCAGTATCGGGACTAGCGGGACCTACGAGCAGTACTTC.